What follows are 30 T cell receptor beta chains derived from one specimen sequenced in a study of cytotoxic CD8 clonotypes in ibrutinib-treated CLL. Here immunoSEQ multiplex PCR was the method, and the copy in TCRdb shows in-frame clones only, minus some. The sample records about 140,000 clones, 80% being singletons. Sequencing used PBMCs, obtained after 36 months of ibrutinib treatment. Receptor source: a human donor with chronic lymphocytic leukemia.

This clone was seen a handful of times. V gene TRBV11-2 combines with J gene TRBJ2-1, with D uncertain. V lost 2 bases, J lost 9 bases, and 5 bases lay in between. Germline lookup yields CDR1 SGHAT and CDR2 FQNNGV. This CDR3 region has 11 residues. CDR3 region: CASSLSAEQFF. CDR3 coding DNA: TGTGCCAGCAGCTTAAGCGCTGAGCAGTTCTTC. The variable domain in full, with the rest retrieved from reference TRBV11-2 and TRBJ2-1, is EAGVAQSPRYKIIEKRQSVAFWCNPISGHATLYWYQQILGQGPKLLIQFQNNGVVDDSQLPKDRFSAERLKGVDSTLKIQPAKLEDSAVYLCASSLSAEQFFGPGTRLTVL.

The V and J genes are TRBV5-5 and TRBJ1-5; D may be TRBD1 (6 bases). The CDR3 runs to 13 residues. Germline CDR1 reads SGHKS; CDR2 reads YYEKEE (reference sequence). V was cut by 0 bases and J by 5 bases, with 6 bases left in between. The DNA for the CDR3 is TGTGCCAGCAGCTTGGGACAGGATCAGCCCCAGCATTTT. It specifies CASSLGQDQPQHF.

In nucleotides, the CDR3 is TGTGCCAGCAGCGTTCAAAGACCGCGGGCCCCCTACGAGCAGTACTTC. This gives the protein CASSVQRPRAPYEQYF. V is TRBV9 and J is TRBJ2-7; tentative D call: TRBD2 (5 bases). This CDR3 is built from 16 residues. Per the germline V gene, CDR1 is SGDLS and CDR2 is YYNGEE. Trimming cost V 2 bases and J 2 bases, with 17 bases left between them. The variable domain in full, completed from reference TRBV9 and TRBJ2-7, reads DSGVTQTPKHLITATGQRVTLRCSPRSGDLSVYWYQQSLDQGLQFLIQYYNGEERAKGNILERFSAQQFPDLHSELNLSSLELGDSALYFCASSVQRPRAPYEQYFGPGTRLTVT.

V and J are TRBV19 and TRBJ2-7; possible D gene TRBD1, 6 bases. V was trimmed by 4 bases and J by 4 bases, leaving 14 bases between them. The CDR3 is 14 residues long. CDR1 is LNHDA and CDR2 is SQIVND in the germline V gene (reference sequence). As DNA, the CDR3 is TGTGCCAGTAGTAGCCAACAGGGAGTGTACGAGCAGTACTTC. Protein: CASSSQQGVYEQYF. The full variable domain, with the rest looked up from reference TRBV19 and TRBJ2-7, is DGGITQSPKYLFRKEGQNVTLSCEQNLNHDAMYWYRQDPGQGLRLIYYSQIVNDFQKGDIAEGYSVSREKKESFPLTVTSAQKNPTAFYLCASSSQQGVYEQYFGPGTRLTVT.

J is TRBJ1-1 and V is TRBV25-1, with D possibly TRBD1 on 6 matching bases. V lost 5 bases to trimming and J lost 3 bases, with 16 bases between them. CDR1 and CDR2 (germline): MGHDK, SYGVNS. The CDR3 is made up of 15 amino acids. The CDR3 coding sequence is TGTGCCAGCAGTTCCCGGGACACTATGTACACTGAAGCTTTCTTT. Encoded protein: CASSSRDTMYTEAFF.

The V and J genes are TRBV19 and TRBJ1-1, with D unresolved. The CDR3 is 14 amino acids. The germline V and J ends were trimmed by 4 bases and 2 bases, with 11 bases remaining between them. Germline values: CDR1 LNHDA, CDR2 SQIVND (reference sequence). CDR3 bases: TGTGCCAGTAGTAGATCGGGTACAAACACTGAAGCTTTCTTT. This gives the protein CASSRSGTNTEAFF.

This chain joins TRBV6-4 and TRBJ1-2; 9 bases line up with TRBD1. With V trimmed by 8 bases and J by 5 bases, 12 bases remained unmatched. The CDR3 contains 15 residues. Germline values: CDR1 MRHNA, CDR2 SNTAGT. The CDR3 bases are TGTGCCAGCCGAGTGGACACAGGGGGCGCTTATGGCTACACCTTC. This sequence encodes CASRVDTGGAYGYTF.

This chain connects TRBV19 to TRBJ2-7, with 7 bases matching TRBD2. The CDR3 totals 16 residues. Germline V gene lookup returns CDR1 LNHDA and CDR2 SQIVND (reference sequence). The ends lost 2 bases at V and 5 bases at J; junction bases unmatched: 12. The CDR3 protein is CASSIYGGTLLDEQYF. CDR3 sequence (DNA): TGTGCCAGTAGTATATACGGGGGGACTCTCCTAGACGAGCAGTACTTC. Using reference TRBV19 and TRBJ2-7 for the parts outside the CDR3, the full variable domain is DGGITQSPKYLFRKEGQNVTLSCEQNLNHDAMYWYRQDPGQGLRLIYYSQIVNDFQKGDIAEGYSVSREKKESFPLTVTSAQKNPTAFYLCASSIYGGTLLDEQYFGPGTRLTVT.

The chain carries TRBV7-9 and TRBJ2-7; 10 bases match TRBD2. The CDR3 is 13 residues long. V shed 8 bases and J 3 bases; nucleotides not matched to a gene: 4. Germline lookup yields CDR1 SEHNR and CDR2 FQNEAQ (reference sequence). The CDR3 coding sequence is TGTGCCAGCCAAACTAGCGGGATCTACGAGCAGTACTTC. This encodes CASQTSGIYEQYF.

CDR3 sequence: CASSAGLAGGADTQYF. Here the CDR3 DNA reads TGTGCCAGCTCAGCGGGACTAGCGGGAGGGGCAGATACGCAGTATTTT. The chain combines TRBV18 with TRBJ2-3, with TRBD2 matching 16 bases. The CDR3 extends over 16 amino acids. From germline, CDR1 is KGHSH and CDR2 LQKENI. The trim removed 5 bases at V and 4 bases at J, leaving 3 bases unmatched.

V gene TRBV5-1 combines with J gene TRBJ2-5; 11 bases are a match to TRBD1. The trim removed 0 bases at V and 4 bases at J, leaving 5 bases unmatched. Looked up from germline, CDR1 is SGHRS and CDR2 is YFSETQ. There are 16 residues in the CDR3. CDR3 sequence reads: CASSLAGQGAGETQYF. CDR3 sequence (DNA): TGCGCCAGCAGCTTGGCTGGACAGGGGGCAGGAGAGACCCAGTACTTC.

The chain is built from TRBV6-4 and TRBJ2-6; D not resolved. CDR1 MRHNA and CDR2 SNTAGT come from the germline V gene. The CDR3 covers 15 residues. V lost 6 bases and J 1 base, leaving 10 bases between the germline ends. The DNA for the CDR3 is TGTGCCAGCAGCAATTTAACTTCTGGGGCCAACGTCCTGACTTTC. Protein product: CASSNLTSGANVLTF.

This sequence joins TRBV7-8 and TRBJ2-5; TRBD2 aligns across 13 bases. The germline V gene has CDR1 SGHVS and CDR2 FQNEAQ. V lost 5 bases to trimming and J lost 4 bases; unmatched junction nucleotides: 7. This CDR3 contains 16 residues. For the CDR3, the DNA is TGTGCCAGCAGCCTTCGGGGACTAGCGGGAAGAGAGACCCAGTACTTC. As protein: CASSLRGLAGRETQYF. The entire variable domain, with the rest obtained from reference TRBV7-8 and TRBJ2-5, is as follows: GAGVSQSPRYKVAKRGQDVALRCDPISGHVSLFWYQQALGQGPEFLTYFQNEAQLDKSGLPSDRFFAERPEGSVSTLKIQRTQQEDSAVYLCASSLRGLAGRETQYFGPGTRLLVL.

The DNA for the CDR3 is TGTGCCATCACCGCGGGACAGGGAAACGGGGCCAACGTCCTGACTTTC. This sequence encodes CAITAGQGNGANVLTF. The gene calls are TRBV10-3 and TRBJ2-6; TRBD1 agrees at 9 bases. This CDR3 has 16 residues. Trimming removed 7 bases from V and 4 bases from J; junction bases left unmatched: 8. The germline V gene encodes CDR1 ENHRY and CDR2 SYGVKD.

There are a few counts of this clone. The CDR3 nucleotides read TGTGCCAGCAGTGACTCTGCGGGAGGGTTCAGTGAGCAGTTCTTC. As protein: CASSDSAGGFSEQFF. This sequence joins TRBV6-4 and TRBJ2-1, with 9 nucleotides matching TRBD2. This CDR3 has 15 amino acids. Germline assignment: CDR1 MRHNA and CDR2 SNTAGT. V trimming: 0 bases; J trimming: 9 bases; junction bases outside the gene matches: 6.

CDR3 nucleotides: TGTGCCAGCAGTTTATTCATGCTCTCGGTGGGCACAGATACGCAGTATTTT. The encoded protein is CASSLFMLSVGTDTQYF. The V call is TRBV27, the J call TRBJ2-3, with D unclear. Germline V gene data show CDR1 as MNHEY and CDR2 as SMNVEV (reference sequence). The CDR3 covers 17 residues. Trimming took off 1 base at V and 1 base at J, with 15 bases between the two ends.

The rearrangement links TRBV30 to TRBJ1-1; D call uncertain. CDR1 and CDR2 from the germline V gene are GTSNPN and SVGIG (reference sequence). The CDR3 spans 14 residues. V was trimmed by 5 bases and J by 0 bases, leaving 13 bases between them. CDR3 sequence (DNA): TGTGCCTGGGGGGAATTGACAATGAACACTGAAGCTTTCTTT. Amino acid sequence: CAWGELTMNTEAFF.

The chain employs TRBV5-1 and TRBJ2-2; D is perhaps TRBD2 (6 bases). The CDR3 totals 16 residues. V lost 1 base to trimming and J lost 4 bases, with 14 bases between them. Per the germline V gene, CDR1 is SGHRS and CDR2 is YFSETQ. CDR3 amino acids: CASSLSGGPSTGELFF. CDR3 coding DNA: TGCGCCAGCAGCTTGTCTGGAGGGCCGAGCACCGGGGAGCTGTTTTTT.

V is TRBV11-3 and J is TRBJ2-2; 9 bases are a match to TRBD2. This CDR3 has 15 amino acids. Germline assignment: CDR1 SGHNT and CDR2 YENEEA. V was pared by 5 bases and J by 2 bases, with 3 bases of the junction left unmatched. The CDR3 reads CASSILAGNTGELFF. The CDR3 nucleotides read TGTGCCAGCAGCATCCTAGCGGGAAACACCGGGGAGCTGTTTTTT.

V and J are TRBV29-1 and TRBJ2-7; D is possibly TRBD1 (5 bases). The CDR3 contains 11 residues. The V end was cut by 7 bases, the J end by 1 base, with 8 bases between. Germline-derived CDR1 and CDR2 are SQVTM and ANQGSEA. The CDR3 spells CSDQGSYEQYF. DNA for the CDR3: TGCAGCGATCAGGGTTCCTACGAGCAGTACTTC.

This chain uses TRBV28 with TRBJ2-7, with a weak D call TRBD2 (5 bases). The CDR3 loop spans 13 amino acids. Germline V gives CDR1 MDHEN, CDR2 SYDVKM. V dropped 2 bases and J dropped 10 bases, with 15 bases sitting between them. CDR3 bases: TGTGCCAGCAGTTTACGGAGGAAGACCCCACAGTACTTC. This gives the protein CASSLRRKTPQYF.

The rearrangement links TRBV7-3 to TRBJ1-1; TRBD1 agrees at 8 bases. CDR1 is SGHTA, CDR2 FQGTGA, per germline. The CDR3 runs 14 residues. V lost 3 bases to trimming and J lost 5 bases; unmatched junction nucleotides: 5. The CDR3 protein is CASSLDRESTEAFF. In nucleotides, the CDR3 is TGTGCCAGCAGCTTGGACAGGGAGTCTACTGAAGCTTTCTTT. Full variable domain (missing parts from reference TRBV7-3 and TRBJ1-1): GAGVSQTPSNKVTEKGKYVELRCDPISGHTALYWYRQSLGQGPEFLIYFQGTGAADDSGLPNDRFFAVRPEGSVSTLKIQRTERGDSAVYLCASSLDRESTEAFFGQGTRLTVV.

The genes are TRBV28 and TRBJ1-5; perhaps TRBD1 as D (5 bases). CDR1 and CDR2 (germline): MDHEN, SYDVKM. The CDR3 loop spans 14 amino acids. V was trimmed by 3 bases and J by 3 bases, leaving 9 bases between them. In DNA, the CDR3 is TGTGCCAGCAGTTTCATGGGGCCCAATCAGCCCCAGCATTTT. Protein product: CASSFMGPNQPQHF. The whole variable domain, remainder taken from reference TRBV28 and TRBJ1-5, is DVKVTQSSRYLVKRTGEKVFLECVQDMDHENMFWYRQDPGLGLRLIYFSYDVKMKEKGDIPEGYSVSREKKERFSLILESASTNQTSMYLCASSFMGPNQPQHFGDGTRLSIL.

This clone came up once. The chain joins TRBV27 to TRBJ2-7; 8 bases line up with TRBD1. Germline CDR1 is MNHEY and CDR2 is SMNVEV (reference sequence). This CDR3 has 15 residues. Trimming removed 6 bases from V and 0 bases from J; junction bases left unmatched: 7. CDR3 in DNA: TGTGCCAGCAGAACAGGGGGGACACGCTCCTACGAGCAGTACTTC. It translates to CASRTGGTRSYEQYF.

V and J are TRBV5-1 and TRBJ2-1; weak D call: TRBD1 (5 bases). V lost 5 bases and J 0 bases, leaving 9 bases between the germline ends. The CDR3 is made up of 14 amino acids. Germline assignment: CDR1 SGHRS and CDR2 YFSETQ. The CDR3 bases are TGCGCCAGCAGAGGACAAAGCTCCTACAATGAGCAGTTCTTC. As protein: CASRGQSSYNEQFF.

This chain joins TRBV2 and TRBJ2-7; the match to TRBD1 covers 11 bases. J was trimmed by 3 bases and V by 6 bases; bases with no gene match: 13. CDR3 length: 17 amino acids. The germline CDR1 and CDR2 sequences are SNHLY and FYNNEI. Written as DNA, the CDR3 is TGTGCCAGCAGAGACGGGACAGGGGGACAATTTTACTACGAGCAGTACTTC. As protein: CASRDGTGGQFYYEQYF. Looking up the rest from reference TRBV2 and TRBJ2-7 gives the full variable domain: EPEVTQTPSHQVTQMGQEVILRCVPISNHLYFYWYRQILGQKVEFLVSFYNNEISEKSEIFDDQFSVERPDGSNFTLKIRSTKLEDSAMYFCASRDGTGGQFYYEQYFGPGTRLTVT.

This chain joins TRBV6-5 and TRBJ2-2; maybe TRBD2 (5 bases). Germline values: CDR1 MNHEY, CDR2 SVGAGI. This CDR3 has 13 residues. The V gene lost 4 bases and the J gene lost 3 bases, with 6 bases spanning the gap. CDR3 DNA: TGTGCCAGCAGTTGGCGGGACACCGGGGAGCTGTTTTTT. Translating it yields CASSWRDTGELFF.

The chain recombines TRBV28 with TRBJ2-2; D unresolved. Germline CDR1 and CDR2: MDHEN and SYDVKM. V was shortened by 4 bases and J by 8 bases, with 8 bases between the two germline ends. CDR3 length: 12 residues. CDR3 nucleotide sequence: TGTGCCAGCAGTTCACCTTGGGGGGAGCTGTTTTTT. Its translation: CASSSPWGELFF.

This chain links TRBV5-4 with TRBJ1-2; D gene ambiguous. The CDR3 is 14 amino acids. V lost 4 bases, J lost 4 bases, and 14 bases lay in between. The germline V gene encodes CDR1 SGHNT and CDR2 YYREEE (reference sequence). The CDR3 reads CASSDGRDSYGYTF. CDR3 sequence (DNA): TGTGCCAGCAGCGATGGGCGGGATAGCTATGGCTACACCTTC.

This clone was seen a handful of times. V usage is TRBV15 and J usage is TRBJ1-3; weak D call: TRBD1 (5 bases). Germline V CDR1 and CDR2: LNHNV, YYDKDF (reference sequence). CDR3 length: 14 residues. The V end was cut by 10 bases, the J end by 0 bases, with 13 bases between. CDR3 loop: CASWDGSSGNTIYF. CDR3 bases: TGTGCCAGCTGGGACGGGAGCTCTGGAAACACCATATATTTT.